The rows below give T cell receptor beta chains drawn from one sample of a study of blood T cell repertoires in COVID-19. TCRdb's copy holds only in-frame clones and misses some; the assay was immunoSEQ multiplex PCR. The sample has roughly 190,000 clones, 82% seen once; the top ten hold 7.8%. The source material was peripheral blood. Receptors were obtained from a woman aged 60-75 years with COVID-19, enrolled during active disease. CDR3s include the opening cysteine and the closing phenylalanine or tryptophan. D genes are given only for firm matches. Clone size, where shown, is once, few, many, or a class for clones that have expanded.

>TRBV7-8|TRBJ2-2|-|-
TGTGCCAGCAGCTTATTTAGGTTCCTTAAGGGGGGGCTCACCGGGGAGCTGTTTTTT
CASSLFRFLKGGLTGELFF
>TRBV7-6|TRBJ2-1|-|-
TGTGCCAGCAGCTTAAACGGGGTTCGGAATGAGCAGTTCTTC
CASSLNGVRNEQFF
>TRBV10-1|TRBJ2-5|-|TRBD1
TGCGCCAGCAGGGGACAGGGTGGGGAGACCCAGTACTTC
CASRGQGGETQYF
>TRBV6-2/TRBV6-3|TRBJ2-2|-|TRBD2
TGTGCCAGCAGTTACGGGCTAGCGGGAACCGGGGAGCTGTTTTTT
CASSYGLAGTGELFF
>TRBV7-2|TRBJ2-1|-|TRBD1
TGTGCCAGCAGCTTTGACAGGGCAGGTAGGAATGAGCAGTTCTTC
CASSFDRAGRNEQFF
>TRBV29-1|TRBJ2-1|once|TRBD2
TGCAGCGTTGAGTGGACTAGTCGTGAGCAGTTCTTC
CSVEWTSREQFF
>TRBV20-1|TRBJ2-7|-|-
TGCAGTGCTGAACTCGACAGAGGGCAGTACTTC
CSAELDRGQYF
>TRBV7-6|TRBJ2-2|few|TRBD2
TGTGCCAGCAGCTCCCGGACTAGCGGAGGCGGGGAGCTGTTTTTT
CASSSRTSGGGELFF
>TRBV7-9|TRBJ2-1|-|TRBD2
TGTGCCAGCAGCTTAAGGGGGACTAGCTTAGGAGCTGAGCAGTTCTTC
CASSLRGTSLGAEQFF
>TRBV9|TRBJ1-1|-|-
TGTGCCAGCAGCGTAGTTCTCCAGGACATGAACACTGAAGCTTTCTTT
CASSVVLQDMNTEAFF
>TRBV6-6|TRBJ2-7|-|-
TGTGCCAGCATGCCTAGCGTTAGCTCCTACGAGCAGTACTTC
CASMPSVSSYEQYF
>TRBV5-6|TRBJ1-2|few|-
TGTGCCAGCAGCCCCCCTGAGAACTATGGCTACACCTTC
CASSPPENYGYTF
>TRBV20-1|TRBJ1-5|once|-
TGCAGTGCTAGTGGGACAAATCAGCCCCAGCATTTT
CSASGTNQPQHF
>TRBV6-5|TRBJ1-6|few|TRBD1
TGTGCCAGCAGTCAGGGACAGGGTAATAATTCACCCCTCCACTTT
CASSQGQGNNSPLHF
>TRBV5-1|TRBJ2-2|-|-
TGCGCCAGCAGCTTCGCAGGGGTGGGCACCGGGGAGCTGTTTTTT
CASSFAGVGTGELFF
>TRBV3-1/TRBV3-2|TRBJ1-3|-|-
TGTGCCAGCAGCCAAGATCAGAACGGGTTCGGGGACACCATATATTTT
CASSQDQNGFGDTIYF
>TRBV5-6|TRBJ1-3|-|-
TGTGCCAGCAGCTCTCCAGGGCCTGGAAACACCATATATTTT
CASSSPGPGNTIYF
>TRBV28|TRBJ2-5|-|TRBD2
TGTGCCAGCAGTACTAGCGGGAGGGCCATCCACCAAGAGACCCAGTACTTC
CASSTSGRAIHQETQYF
>TRBV25-1|TRBJ2-5|-|-
TGTGCCAGCAGTGAATATGCCAGGAATCAAGAGACCCAGTACTTC
CASSEYARNQETQYF
>TRBV6-5|TRBJ1-5|-|-
TGTGCCAGCAGACCTACCTACCTCGGCAATCAGCCCCAGCATTTT
CASRPTYLGNQPQHF
>TRBV6-5|TRBJ2-3|-|TRBD1
TGTGCCAGCAGTTACTCGGGACAGGGGGCAACTACGCAGTATTTT
CASSYSGQGATTQYF
>TRBV24-1|TRBJ1-5|-|-
TGTGCCACCAGTCCCTTCGCGGGGGTAAGTAATCAGCCCCAGCATTTT
CATSPFAGVSNQPQHF
>TRBV5-1|TRBJ1-3|-|TRBD1
TGCGCCAGCAGCCTACAGGGGGTCCCTGGAAACACCATATATTTT
CASSLQGVPGNTIYF
>TRBV13|TRBJ1-4|-|TRBD1
TGTGCCAGCACCCCAAAAAGGGGGCGAACTAATGAAAAACTGTTTTTT
CASTPKRGRTNEKLFF
>TRBV5-1|TRBJ1-1|once|-
TGCGCCAGCAGGCTCCCAGGGATCGACACTGAAGCTTTCTTT
CASRLPGIDTEAFF
>TRBV5-1|TRBJ1-2|-|TRBD1
TGCGCCAGCAGCATTGATCCCGGGACAGGGGGTGGCTACACCTTC
CASSIDPGTGGGYTF
>TRBV6-4|TRBJ2-3|-|-
TGTGCCAGCAGTGACTCGCACCTAACAGATACGCAGTATTTT
CASSDSHLTDTQYF
>TRBV2|TRBJ1-6|-|-
TGTGCCACCCACGGGGGAACCAATTCACCCCTCCACTTT
CATHGGTNSPLHF
>TRBV7-9|TRBJ1-2|-|-
TGTGCCAGCAGCTTTACCGGGAGCTATGGCTACACCTTC
CASSFTGSYGYTF
>TRBV6-6|TRBJ1-6|few|TRBD1
TGTGCCAGCAGTCTTACAAAACAGGGGGCGCATCTCCCTTCACCCCTCCACTTT
CASSLTKQGAHLPSPLHF
>TRBV9|TRBJ2-1|-|-
TGTGCCAGCAGCGTAGGTGTGGACTATAGCAATGAGCAGTTCTTC
CASSVGVDYSNEQFF
>TRBV29-1|TRBJ2-7|few|TRBD2
TGCAGCGTAGGACTAGTTCAGGACGAGCAGTACTTC
CSVGLVQDEQYF
>TRBV14|TRBJ1-4|-|-
TGTGCCAGCAGCCAAGAGGGGACTAGGGGGGAACTTGAAAAACTGTTTTTT
CASSQEGTRGELEKLFF
>TRBV7-8|TRBJ2-4|-|-
TGTGCCAGCAGCTCCCCCCCGGGGGCCAAAAACATTCAGTACTTC
CASSSPPGAKNIQYF
>TRBV3-1/TRBV3-2|TRBJ1-2|-|TRBD1
TGTGCCAGCAGCCTTGGGACAGGGGGTGGCTACACCTTC
CASSLGTGGGYTF
>TRBV9|TRBJ1-1|once|TRBD1
TGTGCCAGCAGCGCCGGCATGGGACAGAGGAACACTGAAGCTTTCTTT
CASSAGMGQRNTEAFF
>TRBV5-6|TRBJ1-4|-|-
TGTGCCAGCAGCTTGGTGGGCAGAGAAAAACTGTTTTTT
CASSLVGREKLFF
>TRBV2|TRBJ2-5|once|TRBD2
TGTGCCACCTCACTAGCGGGAGTTCAAGAGACCCAGTACTTC
CATSLAGVQETQYF
>TRBV10-3|TRBJ2-5|-|-
TGTGCCATCAGTGAGAGCTCGGAGACCCAGTACTTC
CAISESSETQYF
>TRBV9|TRBJ2-1|-|TRBD1
TGTGCCAGCAGCTACTCCGGGACAGGGGGGTCCCCTTTTTGGGTTGAGCAGTTCTTC
CASSYSGTGGSPFWVEQFF
>TRBV5-8|TRBJ1-1|-|-
TGTGCCAGCAGGGCTGCGGGGGGCTGGGAAGCTGAAGCTTTCTTT
CASRAAGGWEAEAFF
>TRBV6-5|TRBJ2-5|-|TRBD1
TGTGCCAGCAGTTACTCGATGGGCAGGGGGCGCGAGACCCAGTACTTC
CASSYSMGRGRETQYF
>TRBV3-1/TRBV3-2|TRBJ2-1|-|TRBD2
TGTGCCAGCAGCCAAAGACTAGCACCCCAGTTCTTC
CASSQRLAPQFF
>TRBV30|TRBJ2-1|-|-
TGTGCCTGGAGTGTGGGAGTAGCTTACAATGAGCAGTTCTTC
CAWSVGVAYNEQFF
>TRBV5-1|TRBJ2-3|few|TRBD2
TGCGCCAGCAGCTACGGACTAGCGGTCAGCACAGATACGCAGTATTTT
CASSYGLAVSTDTQYF
>TRBV9|TRBJ1-2|-|TRBD1
TGTGCCAGCAGCGTCGGGACAGGGGGCGGGTATGGCTACACCTTC
CASSVGTGGGYGYTF
>TRBV3-1/TRBV3-2|TRBJ2-5|-|TRBD1
TGTGCCAGCAGGCCAGTACCGGGACAGGGGGCCGGGGAGACCCAGTACTTC
CASRPVPGQGAGETQYF
>TRBV5-1|TRBJ2-3|few|TRBD2
TGCGCCAGCAGCTTGAGACTAGCGGGAGGGACAGATACGCAGTATTTT
CASSLRLAGGTDTQYF
>TRBV10-3|TRBJ2-7|-|TRBD1
TGTGCCATCAGCTCTGGACAGGGGGTATTCTACGAGCAGTACTTC
CAISSGQGVFYEQYF
>TRBV6-2/TRBV6-3|TRBJ2-4|-|TRBD1
TGTGCCAGCAGTTATCCCATCGCCGGGACAGGGAAAAACATTCAGTACTTC
CASSYPIAGTGKNIQYF
>TRBV4-1|TRBJ1-5|once|-
TGCGCCAGCAGCCAAGCGATCGGGGGTCTGAATCAGCCCCAGCATTTT
CASSQAIGGLNQPQHF
>TRBV7-3|TRBJ1-1|-|TRBD1
TGTGCCAGCAGCTTCGACAGGGGCACTGAAGCTTTCTTT
CASSFDRGTEAFF
>TRBV7-8|TRBJ2-1|-|-
TGTGCCAGCAGCCGAGGAAGGGGTGAGCAGTTCTTC
CASSRGRGEQFF
>TRBV7-8|TRBJ1-5|-|TRBD1
TGTGCCAGCAGCCCCCGAGGGGGACAGGGCACTAATCAGCCCCAGCATTTT
CASSPRGGQGTNQPQHF
>TRBV7-9|TRBJ2-5|-|-
TGTGCCAGCAGCTTAAGTGAGGAGACCCAGTACTTC
CASSLSEETQYF
>TRBV5-1|TRBJ2-2|-|TRBD2
TGCGCCAGCAGCCGGGGACTAGCGGGATCAGGGGACGGGGAGCTGTTTTTT
CASSRGLAGSGDGELFF
>TRBV19|TRBJ1-2|once|-
TGTGCCAGTGGCCGGGGGGTACCCTATGGCTACACCTTC
CASGRGVPYGYTF
>TRBV11-2|TRBJ1-4|-|-
TGTGCCAGCCTGAGACAAGGAAATGAAAAACTGTTTTTT
CASLRQGNEKLFF